The source of this T cell receptor beta chain is a study of blood T cell repertoires in COVID-19. As for the study in general: Acute and convalescent COVID-19 specimens originated in the United States, Italy and Spain. PBMCs, B-cell-depleted T cells, or T cells were the source of the cDNA or gDNA that made up the material.

In the authors' workflow: Researchers report that nucleated cell counts were estimated from reference gene primer amplification. Some clones are missing from TCRdb's copy, which holds only in-frame ones; the method was immunoSEQ multiplex PCR. V, J and clone size derive from that table, while D and trimming were established from the DNA sequence. The repertoire holds over 100,000 clones, with approximately 81% as singletons. V dropped 4 bases and J dropped 3 bases, with 7 bases sitting between them. The CDR3 has 12 amino acids. The V and J genes are TRBV12-3 or TRBV12-4 and TRBJ2-7; D is undetermined. This receptor was obtained from a middle-aged man with acute or convalescent COVID-19. Sequencing used peripheral blood. In DNA form, the CDR3 reads TGTGCCAGCAGTTCCCGACACTACGAGCAGTACTTC. Encoded protein: CASSSRHYEQYF.